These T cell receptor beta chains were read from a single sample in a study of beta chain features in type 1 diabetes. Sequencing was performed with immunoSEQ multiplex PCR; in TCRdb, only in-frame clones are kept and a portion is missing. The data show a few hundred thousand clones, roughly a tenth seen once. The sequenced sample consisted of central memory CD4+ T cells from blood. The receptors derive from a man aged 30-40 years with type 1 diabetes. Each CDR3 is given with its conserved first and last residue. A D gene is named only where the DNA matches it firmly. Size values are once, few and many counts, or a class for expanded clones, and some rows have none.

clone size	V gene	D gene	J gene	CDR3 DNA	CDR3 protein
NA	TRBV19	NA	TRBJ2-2	TGTGCCAGTAGTATAGATCCCTCGGCTAGCGAAAAGAACACCGGGGAGCTGTTTTTT	CASSIDPSASEKNTGELFF
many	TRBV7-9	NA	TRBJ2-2	TGTGCCAGCAGCCCGAGAGGGTTCGTAGGGGCCGGGGAGCTGTTTTTT	CASSPRGFVGAGELFF
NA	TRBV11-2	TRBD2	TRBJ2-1	TGTGCCAGCAGCCCCCTAGCGGGAGGATGGAATGAGCAGTTCTTC	CASSPLAGGWNEQFF
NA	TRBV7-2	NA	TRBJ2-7	TGTGCCAGCAGCTTAGACTTCGGCCTGTCCTACGAGCAGTACTTC	CASSLDFGLSYEQYF
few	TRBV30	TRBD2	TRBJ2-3	TGTGCCTGGAGTGAGAGCGGGAGGGCAGATACGCAGTATTTT	CAWSESGRADTQYF
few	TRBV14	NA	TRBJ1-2	TGTGCCAGCAGCCCGACCCTAGAACTTATCGGGGGCTACACCTTC	CASSPTLELIGGYTF
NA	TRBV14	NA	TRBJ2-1	TGTGCCAGCAGCCTACTTCTGGGGGCGGCGTACAATGAGCAGTTCTTC	CASSLLLGAAYNEQFF
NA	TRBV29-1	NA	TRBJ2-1	TGCAGCATCCTAACAGGGTATGAGCAGTTCTTC	CSILTGYEQFF
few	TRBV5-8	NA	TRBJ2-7	TGTGCCAGCAGCTTGGATAGCACAGTCGAGCAGTACTTC	CASSLDSTVEQYF
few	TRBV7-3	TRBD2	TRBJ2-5	TGTGCCAGCAGCTTCGGGAGGGAACAAGAGACCCAGTACTTC	CASSFGREQETQYF
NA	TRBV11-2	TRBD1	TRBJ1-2	TGTGCCAGCAGCCCCTCGACAGGGTCCATTGGCTACACCTTC	CASSPSTGSIGYTF
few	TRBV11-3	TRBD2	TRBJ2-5	TGTGCCAGCAGCTTAGGGACTAGCCCCACCCAGTACTTC	CASSLGTSPTQYF
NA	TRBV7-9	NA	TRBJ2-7	TGTGCCAGCAGCTCATCGGACAGTACTAGCAAGCAGTACTTC	CASSSSDSTSKQYF
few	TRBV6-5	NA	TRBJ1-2	TGTGCCAGCAGTTACATGGCAGGGCGCGAAGGCTACACCTTC	CASSYMAGREGYTF
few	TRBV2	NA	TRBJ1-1	TGTGCCAGCAGGGGTACTCGGGGGGGTACTGAAGCTTTCTTT	CASRGTRGGTEAFF
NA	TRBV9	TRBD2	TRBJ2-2	TGTGCCAGCAGCGTAAACCTAGCGGCTGACACCGGGGAGCTGTTTTTT	CASSVNLAADTGELFF
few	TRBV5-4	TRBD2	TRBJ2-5	TGTGCCAGCAGCTTGGATCGAGCGGGGTACCAAGAGACCCAGTACTTC	CASSLDRAGYQETQYF
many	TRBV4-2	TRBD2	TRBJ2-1	TGTGCCAGCAGCCAAGATTTCCAGCGGGGGAACAATGAGCAGTTCTTC	CASSQDFQRGNNEQFF